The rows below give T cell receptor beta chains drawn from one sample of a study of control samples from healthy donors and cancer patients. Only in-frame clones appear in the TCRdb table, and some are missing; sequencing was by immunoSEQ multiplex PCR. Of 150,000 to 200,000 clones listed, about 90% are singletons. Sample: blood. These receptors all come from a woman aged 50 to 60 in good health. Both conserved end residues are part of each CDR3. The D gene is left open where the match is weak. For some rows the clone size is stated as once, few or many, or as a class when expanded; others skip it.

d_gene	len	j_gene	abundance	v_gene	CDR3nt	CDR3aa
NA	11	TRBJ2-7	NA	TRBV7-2	TGTGCCAGCAGCGTATCCTACGAGCAGTACTTC	CASSVSYEQYF
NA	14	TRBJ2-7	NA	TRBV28	TGTGCCACCTCAGGGCCCGGAAGCTCCTACGAGCAGTACTTC	CATSGPGSSYEQYF
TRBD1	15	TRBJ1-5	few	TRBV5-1	TGCGCCAGCAGCCCAGATGGGACAGACAATCAGCCCCAGCATTTT	CASSPDGTDNQPQHF
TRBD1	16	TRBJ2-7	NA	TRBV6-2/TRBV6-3	TGTGCCAGCAGTTACAAAACGGGACAGGCTTCCTACGAGCAGTACTTC	CASSYKTGQASYEQYF
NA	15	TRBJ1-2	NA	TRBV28	TGTGCCAGCAGTTCCCTGCGGGGAACAAACTATGGCTACACCTTC	CASSSLRGTNYGYTF
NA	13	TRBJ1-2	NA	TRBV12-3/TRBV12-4	TGTGCCAGCAGTGTACAGGGTAACTATGGCTACACCTTC	CASSVQGNYGYTF
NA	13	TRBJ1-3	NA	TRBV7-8	TGTGCCAGCAGTTTACCCTCTGGAAACACCATATATTTT	CASSLPSGNTIYF
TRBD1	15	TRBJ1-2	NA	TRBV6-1	TGTGCCAGCAGTGAGGGACAGGGGGCTTCGTATGGCTACACCTTC	CASSEGQGASYGYTF
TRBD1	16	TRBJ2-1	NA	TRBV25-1	TGTGCCAGCAGTGAAGTAGGGACAGGGAATTACAATGAGCAGTTCTTC	CASSEVGTGNYNEQFF
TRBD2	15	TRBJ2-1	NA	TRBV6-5	TGTGCCAGCAGTTCCGGGACTAGCGGGCTCAATGAGCAGTTCTTC	CASSSGTSGLNEQFF
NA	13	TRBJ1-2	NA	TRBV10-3	TGTGCCACCTTTCCGGGTGCGGACTATGGCTACACCTTC	CATFPGADYGYTF
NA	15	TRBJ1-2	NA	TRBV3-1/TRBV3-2	TGTGCCAGCAGCCAAGGGGGGGGGCGCACCTATGGCTACACCTTC	CASSQGGGRTYGYTF
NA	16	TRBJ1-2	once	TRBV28	TGTGCCAGCGGTCTAGCTAGGGGGGCGCGGGACTATGGCTACACCTTC	CASGLARGARDYGYTF
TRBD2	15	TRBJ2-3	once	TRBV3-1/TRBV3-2	TGTGCCAGCAGCCACGGTAGCGGGATCCCAGATACGCAGTATTTT	CASSHGSGIPDTQYF
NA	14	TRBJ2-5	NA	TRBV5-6	TGTGCCAGCAGCTTGGCCGGCGGCGACAGGACCCAGTACTTC	CASSLAGGDRTQYF
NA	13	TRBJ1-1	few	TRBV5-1	TGCGCCAGCTGCCCCCAGGGGAGCGGTGAAGCTTTCTTT	CASCPQGSGEAFF
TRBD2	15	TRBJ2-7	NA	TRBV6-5	TGTGCCAGCAGGGAGGGACTAGCGGGAGTCTACGAGCAGTACTTC	CASREGLAGVYEQYF
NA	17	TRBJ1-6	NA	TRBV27	TGTGCCAGCAGTTTATCTCGGGGCCGCTCCTATAATTCACCCCTCCACTTT	CASSLSRGRSYNSPLHF
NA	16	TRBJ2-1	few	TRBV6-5	TGTGCCAGCAGTTACCCCACCGGGCCCAATAGCCATGAGCAGTTCTTC	CASSYPTGPNSHEQFF
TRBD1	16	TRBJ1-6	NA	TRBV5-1	TGCGCCAGCAGCGGAGGGACAGGGGAAGGAAATTCACCCCTCCACTTT	CASSGGTGEGNSPLHF
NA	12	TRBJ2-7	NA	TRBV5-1	TGCGCCAGCAGCGGGGGCGGGAACGAGCAGTACTTC	CASSGGGNEQYF
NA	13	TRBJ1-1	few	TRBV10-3	TGTGCCACCAAGGGGGGGGGCACGACTGAAGCTTTCTTT	CATKGGGTTEAFF
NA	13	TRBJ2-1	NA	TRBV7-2	TGTGCCAGCAGCTTACTGCCAGGCGGTGAGCAGTTCTTC	CASSLLPGGEQFF
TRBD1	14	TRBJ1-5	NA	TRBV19	TGTGCCACCAGGGACAGGGTGTCGAGCCAGCCCCAGCATTTT	CATRDRVSSQPQHF
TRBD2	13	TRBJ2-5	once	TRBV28	TGTGCCAGCATCTTGTCGGGGGGAGAGACCCAGTACTTC	CASILSGGETQYF
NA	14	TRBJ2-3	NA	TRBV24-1	TGTGCCACCGCAGTTACAGGGGAGGCAGATACGCAGTATTTT	CATAVTGEADTQYF
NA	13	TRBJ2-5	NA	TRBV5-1	TGCGCCAGCAGCTCCCCCCCCGAAGAGACCCAGTACTTC	CASSSPPEETQYF
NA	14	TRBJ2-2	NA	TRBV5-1	TGCGCCAGCAGCTTGTTTCTGAACACCGGGGAGCTGTTTTTT	CASSLFLNTGELFF
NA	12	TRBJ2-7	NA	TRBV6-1	TGTGCCAGCAGTGACAGGGTCGGGAAGCAGTACTTC	CASSDRVGKQYF
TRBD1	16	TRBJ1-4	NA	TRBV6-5	TGTGCCAGCAGTTTTGCGTTCGGGACAGGGGAAGAAAAACTGTTTTTT	CASSFAFGTGEEKLFF
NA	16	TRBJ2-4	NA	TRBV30	TGTGCCTGGACTGTTACCCGACTTGGGGCCAAAAACATTCAGTACTTC	CAWTVTRLGAKNIQYF
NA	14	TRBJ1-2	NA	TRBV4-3	TGCGCCAGCAGCCAAGATTTTGGGGCCTATGGCTACACCTTC	CASSQDFGAYGYTF
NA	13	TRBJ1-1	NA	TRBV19	TGTGCCAGTAGTACGGGACCGGACGGGGAAGCTTTCTTT	CASSTGPDGEAFF
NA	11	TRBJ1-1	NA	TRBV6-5	TGTGCCAGCAGAGAGAACACTGAAGCTTTCTTT	CASRENTEAFF
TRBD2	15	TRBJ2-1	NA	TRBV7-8	TGTGCCAGCAGCTTAGTTAGCGGGCAAGGGAATGAGCAGTTCTTC	CASSLVSGQGNEQFF
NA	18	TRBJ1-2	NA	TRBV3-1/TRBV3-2	TGTGCCAGCAGCCAAGGGGTTCTCTTAGGACAGATAAACTATGGCTACACCTTC	CASSQGVLLGQINYGYTF
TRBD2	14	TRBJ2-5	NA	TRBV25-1	TGTGCCAGCAAGATAGCGGGGCCGATAGAGACCCAGTACTTC	CASKIAGPIETQYF
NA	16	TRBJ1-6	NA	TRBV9	TGTGCCAGCAGCCCCGATGCCGGGACAAGGCATTCACCCCTCCACTTT	CASSPDAGTRHSPLHF
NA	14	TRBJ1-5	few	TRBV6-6	TGTGCCAGCAGTAGGGCAGGTGGTAACCAGCCCCAGCATTTT	CASSRAGGNQPQHF
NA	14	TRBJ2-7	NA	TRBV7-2	TGTGCCAGCAGCTTAGCAGCGACTAGAAGCGAGCAGTACTTC	CASSLAATRSEQYF
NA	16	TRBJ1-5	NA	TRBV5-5	TGTGCCAGCAGCTTGCCGGGTCAGTTCTCGAATCAGCCCCAGCATTTT	CASSLPGQFSNQPQHF
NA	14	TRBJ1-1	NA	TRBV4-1	TGCGCCAGCAGCCAAGAAGGAGGAGGCACTGAAGCTTTCTTT	CASSQEGGGTEAFF
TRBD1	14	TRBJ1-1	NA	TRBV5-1	TGCGCCAGCAGCTTGGACGGACAGGGATATGGGGCTTTCTTT	CASSLDGQGYGAFF